This passage covers 30 T cell receptor beta chains from one sample sequenced in a study of cytomegalovirus exposure and HLA in healthy donors. PCR used 60 Vbeta primers and 13 Jbeta primers. Some clones are missing from TCRdb's copy, which holds only in-frame ones; the method was immunoSEQ multiplex PCR. This table holds about 130,000 clones, around four fifths found once. Sequencing was performed on PBMCs. The receptor source for this set is a woman aged 40 to 50 in good health and CMV-seropositive.

This chain uses TRBV6-5 with TRBJ1-1; 7 nucleotides agree with TRBD1. J was trimmed by 4 bases and V by 5 bases; bases with no gene match: 7. Germline lookup yields CDR1 MNHEY and CDR2 SVGAGI. This CDR3 region has 14 residues. The chain's CDR3 is CASSEGARSTEAFF. CDR3 nucleotides: TGTGCCAGCAGTGAGGGGGCGCGGAGCACTGAAGCTTTCTTT.

This chain joins TRBV7-8 and TRBJ2-6; D unresolved. CDR3 length: 15 amino acids. V was clipped by 5 bases and J by 4 bases, with 12 bases between them. Looked up from germline, CDR1 is SGHVS and CDR2 is FQNEAQ. DNA of the CDR3: TGTGCCAGCAGCCGAGCCGGGTCGGGGGCCAACGTCCTGACTTTC. Translating it yields CASSRAGSGANVLTF.

In its sample, this clone was seen a few times. At one of its ends the junction is not consistent with the germline gene, which may arise from a read error. This chain links TRBV5-1 with TRBJ1-1, with D maybe TRBD1 (5 bases). The CDR3 extends over 15 amino acids. The germline gives CDR1 SGHRS, CDR2 YFSETQ. The CDR3 DNA reads TGCGCCAGCAGCTTGGGCAGGGATTGGAACACTGAAGGTTTCTTT. Translating gives CASSLGRDWNTEGFF.

The genes are TRBV6-1 and TRBJ1-2, with 8 bases fitting TRBD1. V shed 8 bases, J shed 7 bases, and the junction held 12 bases outside the gene matches. Germline lookup yields CDR1 MNHNS and CDR2 SASEGT. The CDR3 covers 14 residues. This CDR3 reads CASSTSQGAVGYTF. In nucleotides, the CDR3 is TGTGCCAGCTCTACTAGCCAGGGGGCGGTTGGCTACACCTTC.

The chain combines TRBV30 with TRBJ1-2, with unresolved D. The length of the CDR3 is 12 residues. V was shortened by 2 bases and J by 8 bases, with 12 bases between the two germline ends. In germline, CDR1 is GTSNPN, CDR2 SVGIG (reference sequence). The CDR3: CAWSRSGQGYTF. DNA of the CDR3: TGTGCCTGGAGTAGGTCAGGCCAGGGCTACACCTTC.

The gene calls are TRBV15 and TRBJ1-3; a weak D match, TRBD1 (6 bases). Germline V gene sequence: CDR1 LNHNV, CDR2 YYDKDF (reference sequence). The CDR3 length is 14 residues. V lost 1 base, J lost 7 bases, and 11 bases lay in between. The CDR3 DNA follows: TGTGCCACCAGCAGAGGCAGGGGTACGAACACCATATATTTT. It codes for CATSRGRGTNTIYF.

The rearrangement joins TRBV18 to TRBJ2-1, with 12 bases aligning to TRBD2. The CDR3 is made up of 17 amino acids. V lost 0 bases and J lost 2; bases outside the gene matches: 2. The V gene's germline CDR1 is KGHSH and CDR2 LQKENI. The DNA of the CDR3 is TGTGCCAGCTCACCACCGGGACTAGCGGGCACCTACAATGAGCAGTTCTTC. It specifies CASSPPGLAGTYNEQFF.

The J gene is TRBJ1-1, the V gene TRBV5-1, with D unresolved. Germline values: CDR1 SGHRS, CDR2 YFSETQ. V lost 2 bases and J lost 8, with 7 bases in between. This CDR3 has 11 residues. The chain's CDR3 is CASSLANEAFF. CDR3 coding DNA: TGCGCCAGCAGCTTAGCTAACGAAGCTTTCTTT. Based on the CDR3 plus reference TRBV5-1 and TRBJ1-1, the full variable domain is KAGVTQTPRYLIKTRGQQVTLSCSPISGHRSVSWYQQTPGQGLQFLFEYFSETQRNKGNFPGRFSGRQFSNSRSEMNVSTLELGDSALYLCASSLANEAFFGQGTRLTVV.

This clone was recorded a few times. The CDR3: CASSPPADTEAFF. The CDR3 bases are TGCGCCAGCAGCCCGCCGGCGGACACTGAAGCTTTCTTT. This sequence joins TRBV5-1 and TRBJ1-1; D is unresolved. V was clipped by 4 bases and J by 3 bases, with 10 bases between them. Per the germline V gene, CDR1 is SGHRS and CDR2 is YFSETQ. The CDR3 loop spans 13 amino acids.

The J gene is TRBJ1-1, the V gene TRBV2; 9 positions agree with TRBD1. From germline, CDR1 is SNHLY and CDR2 FYNNEI. The V gene end was trimmed by 7 bases and the J gene end by 4 bases; junction bases not matched to a gene: 4. This CDR3 spans 13 amino acids. CDR3 protein: CASTPQGATEAFF. In DNA form, the CDR3 reads TGTGCCAGCACCCCACAGGGGGCCACTGAAGCTTTCTTT. Full variable domain (missing parts from reference TRBV2 and TRBJ1-1): EPEVTQTPSHQVTQMGQEVILRCVPISNHLYFYWYRQILGQKVEFLVSFYNNEISEKSEIFDDQFSVERPDGSNFTLKIRSTKLEDSAMYFCASTPQGATEAFFGQGTRLTVV.

This sequence joins TRBV7-6 and TRBJ2-5; TRBD2 agrees at 13 bases. The CDR3 is made up of 15 amino acids. Per the germline V gene, CDR1 is SGHVS and CDR2 is FNYEAQ. With V trimmed by 10 bases and J by 2 bases, 7 bases remained unmatched. This CDR3 reads CATKLAGGQQETQYF. DNA for the CDR3: TGTGCCACCAAACTAGCGGGAGGGCAACAAGAGACCCAGTACTTC.

The chain links TRBV4-3 to TRBJ1-4; tentative D call: TRBD1 (5 bases). V shed 0 bases and J shed 10 bases, with 15 bases lying between them. Germline V gene data show CDR1 as LGHNA and CDR2 as YSLEER. The CDR3 length is 15 residues. The CDR3, as DNA: TGCGCCAGCAGCCAAGAAACAGGTCGGGGGGGAAAACTGTTTTTT. This encodes CASSQETGRGGKLFF.

The rearrangement links TRBV7-6 to TRBJ2-3; TRBD2 aligns across 13 bases. There are 18 residues in the CDR3. Germline V CDR1 and CDR2: SGHVS, FNYEAQ. V lost 2 bases to trimming and J lost 8 bases; unmatched junction nucleotides: 13. The CDR3 loop is CASSLSRTSGGPLSTQYF. As DNA, the CDR3 is TGTGCCAGCAGCTTAAGTAGGACTAGCGGGGGACCGCTTAGTACGCAGTATTTT.

V gene TRBV28 combines with J gene TRBJ2-3; 11 bases fit TRBD2. Germline assignment: CDR1 MDHEN and CDR2 SYDVKM. V dropped 5 bases and J dropped 11; count of bases not matched to a gene: 15. The CDR3 length is 16 residues. The CDR3 DNA follows: TGTGCCAGCAGTCCCTCCGGGACTAGCGGAGCGTTGAGGCAGTATTTT. Translating gives CASSPSGTSGALRQYF.

The rearrangement links TRBV4-2 to TRBJ2-3, with TRBD2 matching 8 bases. CDR3 length equals 16 residues. In germline, CDR1 is LGHNA, CDR2 YNFKEQ. V shed 1 base and J 0 bases; nucleotides not matched to a gene: 3. In DNA form, the CDR3 reads TGTGCCAGCAGCCAAGTCCGGGGGGGTAGCACAGATACGCAGTATTTT. It specifies CASSQVRGGSTDTQYF.

The genes are TRBV15 and TRBJ1-2; D perhaps matches TRBD1 (6 bases). The germline CDR1 and CDR2 sequences are LNHNV and YYDKDF (reference sequence). The V gene lost 0 bases and the J gene lost 4 bases, with 12 bases spanning the gap. There are 15 residues in the CDR3. The CDR3 DNA sequence: TGTGCCACCAGCAGAGAGGGAGGGGGTAGCTATGGCTACACCTTC. Translating gives CATSREGGGSYGYTF.

This clone turned up a few times. The rearrangement uses TRBV7-2 and TRBJ1-1; TRBD1 aligns across 9 bases. Germline values: CDR1 SGHTA, CDR2 FQGNSA. The CDR3 length is 16 residues. After removal of 1 base from V and 1 base from J, the junction contained 4 bases not matched to a gene. The CDR3 DNA reads TGTGCCAGCAGCTTAGGTGGGACAGGGCGGAACACTGAAGCTTTCTTT. Protein product: CASSLGGTGRNTEAFF.

The chain couples TRBV5-1 to TRBJ2-1; tentatively, D is TRBD1 (6 bases). This CDR3 has 14 amino acids. V lost 0 bases and J lost 3, with 7 bases in between. Germline CDR1 reads SGHRS; CDR2 reads YFSETQ. The CDR3 is CASSLEQGYNEQFF. For the CDR3, the DNA is TGCGCCAGCAGCTTGGAACAGGGCTACAATGAGCAGTTCTTC.

Relative to its sample, this clone is medium-sized. The chain joins TRBV4-3 to TRBJ2-7, with unresolved D. The CDR3 runs to 14 residues. V was cut by 0 bases and J by 5 bases, with 11 bases left in between. Looked up from germline, CDR1 is LGHNA and CDR2 is YSLEER. CDR3 sequence: CASSQDLGGNEQYF. Here the CDR3 DNA reads TGCGCCAGCAGCCAAGATCTTGGCGGAAACGAGCAGTACTTC.

Concerning this clone: A junction end diverges from the germline sequence, so it may reflect a read error. The chain combines TRBV7-2 with TRBJ1-3; unclear D gene. CDR1 and CDR2 from the germline V gene are SGHTA and FQGNSA. The CDR3 extends over 17 amino acids. The CDR3 sequence is CASSLGGRGTSGSTIYF. For the CDR3, the DNA is TGTGCCAGCAGCTTAGGAGGCCGGGGAACCTCTGGAAGCACCATATATTTT.

This chain joins TRBV7-6 and TRBJ1-6; 7 bases align to TRBD1. Germline values: CDR1 SGHVS, CDR2 FNYEAQ. V lost 8 bases, J lost 0 bases, and 4 bases stayed unmatched. The CDR3 loop spans 15 amino acids. The CDR3 loop is CASSGGSSYNSPLHF. The CDR3 bases are TGTGCCAGCTCAGGGGGGAGCTCCTATAATTCACCCCTCCACTTT.

The rearrangement joins TRBV5-1 to TRBJ2-5; 8 nucleotides match TRBD1. The CDR3 runs 16 residues. Trimming cost V 0 bases and J 1 base; bases outside gene matches: 5. Looked up from germline, CDR1 is SGHRS and CDR2 is YFSETQ. CDR3 sequence reads: CASSLAAGGLQETQYF. The CDR3 nucleotides read TGCGCCAGCAGCTTGGCAGCAGGGGGCCTCCAAGAGACCCAGTACTTC.

V usage is TRBV29-1 and J usage is TRBJ1-4; perhaps TRBD1 as D (5 bases). This CDR3 region has 15 residues. Germline-derived CDR1 and CDR2 are SQVTM and ANQGSEA. Trimming shortened V by 5 bases and J by 4 bases, and 17 bases separated the two germline ends. CDR3 sequence: CSVHVPGLFNEKLFF. DNA for the CDR3: TGCAGCGTTCACGTCCCGGGACTCTTTAATGAAAAACTGTTTTTT.

This clone is a singleton in its sample. DNA of the CDR3: TGTGCCAGCTCCACTAGCTCCTACAATGAGCAGTTCTTC. Translation: CASSTSSYNEQFF. The chain uses TRBV7-3 and TRBJ2-1, with D possibly being TRBD2 (5 bases). CDR1 SGHTA and CDR2 FQGTGA come from the germline V gene. V lost 8 bases, J lost 0 bases, and 8 bases lay in between. The CDR3 totals 13 residues. The complete variable domain, with remaining parts taken from reference TRBV7-3 and TRBJ2-1, reads GAGVSQTPSNKVTEKGKYVELRCDPISGHTALYWYRQSLGQGPEFLIYFQGTGAADDSGLPNDRFFAVRPEGSVSTLKIQRTERGDSAVYLCASSTSSYNEQFFGPGTRLTVL.

The sample holds a few counts of this clone. The chain carries TRBV7-9 and TRBJ1-6, with D maybe TRBD1 (5 bases). Germline V gene sequence: CDR1 SEHNR, CDR2 FQNEAQ (reference sequence). This CDR3 is built from 14 residues. V was clipped by 3 bases and J by 10 bases, with 13 bases between them. The CDR3 sequence is CASSLDTLNSPLHF. The CDR3 DNA is TGTGCCAGCAGCTTGGACACGCTCAACTCACCCCTCCACTTT.

This chain connects TRBV6-5 to TRBJ2-7; perhaps TRBD2 as D (5 bases). The CDR3 has 15 residues. With 2 bases removed from V and 1 base from J, the gap between germline ends came to 12 bases. Germline lookup yields CDR1 MNHEY and CDR2 SVGAGI. The CDR3 DNA is TGTGCCAGCAGTTACGGGGAGCAGCCGTCCTACGAGCAGTACTTC. It specifies CASSYGEQPSYEQYF.

The chain employs TRBV5-4 and TRBJ1-2, with TRBD1 matching over 8 bases. This CDR3 has 13 residues. From germline, CDR1 is SGHNT and CDR2 YYREEE (reference sequence). V lost 0 bases and J lost 8; bases outside the gene matches: 3. CDR3 in amino acids: CASSLDGTGGYTF. The CDR3 DNA follows: TGTGCCAGCAGCTTGGATGGGACAGGCGGCTACACCTTC.

The gene calls are TRBV28 and TRBJ1-1, with a tentative D call TRBD1 (6 bases). CDR1 MDHEN and CDR2 SYDVKM come from the germline V gene. The CDR3 sequence is 14 residues long. V lost 10 bases and J 6 bases, leaving 21 bases between the germline ends. This CDR3 is CATQGSGGRPEAFF. CDR3 DNA sequence: TGTGCCACTCAGGGGTCTGGGGGACGCCCTGAAGCTTTCTTT.

This chain joins TRBV6-5 and TRBJ2-7; unclear D gene. Germline values: CDR1 MNHEY, CDR2 SVGAGI. There are 11 residues in the CDR3. V lost 5 bases and J lost 4, with 6 bases in between. CDR3 sequence (DNA): TGTGCCAGCAGTAGAGCGTACGAGCAGTACTTC. Amino acids: CASSRAYEQYF.

The chain recombines TRBV5-1 with TRBJ2-5; D remains ambiguous. The V gene's germline CDR1 is SGHRS and CDR2 YFSETQ. The CDR3 consists of 15 residues. Trimming took 0 bases from V and 7 from J, leaving 16 bases between them. CDR3 in amino acids: CASSLETPRAATQYF. CDR3 nucleotides: TGCGCCAGCAGCTTGGAGACTCCTCGCGCGGCGACCCAGTACTTC.